This entry is about one TCR beta chain. What it binds is unknown. Donors comprised healthy HIV-negative adults lacking recent acute infections or vaccinations. Each sample came from a Caucasian adult donor living in Nashville, Tennessee. These data originate in a study of shared clonotypes between healthy human individuals. About the study: Donors, aged 18 to 49, were a couple of women and three men.

Study results and caveats: A handful of donors had 4% to 5% of their naive CD4 clonotypes in common.

The repertoire was sequenced with immunoSEQ multiplex PCR; TCRdb's copy has only in-frame clones and lacks some. This repertoire shows approximately 1.1 million clones, 75% to 80% found once; its top ten account for 0.4% to 0.55%. The sequence was collected from a young man in good health. Some clones in this sample may be carry-over from other donors' samples. The specimen sequenced was memory CD4+ T cells from PBMCs. Stated subset: CD45RA-negative fraction.

The CDR3 sequence: CASRGQGRNYGYTF. CDR3 bases: TGTGCCAGCAGAGGACAGGGCCGTAACTATGGCTACACCTTC. The chain uses TRBV28 and TRBJ1-2; 8 positions match TRBD1. V gave up 6 bases and J gave up 1 base; unmatched junction bases: 4. The CDR3 is 14 amino acids. Germline V CDR1 and CDR2: MDHEN, SYDVKM.